This T cell receptor (beta chain) was identified during a study of T-cell memory formation after mild COVID-19. Each CDR3 protein gets one entry after TCRdb re-called the 5' RACE reads with MiXCR. Of some 340,000 distinct CDR3 sequences listed, roughly 13% are singletons. Specimen: PBMCs or a T cell subset sorted from them (not recorded which). The receptor was isolated from a man between 18 and 29 years old who had mild COVID-19 (a few samples of this study predate the infection). Cell type and time point are not known.

CDR3 nucleotide sequence: TGTGCCAGCAGTTACTCGAAGGACAGCTATAGCAATCAGCCCCAGCATTTT. It specifies CASSYSKDSYSNQPQHF. The chain recombines TRBV6-6 with TRBJ1-5; a possible D gene is TRBD1 (6 bases). Trimming removed 0 bases from V and 0 bases from J, with 12 bases in between. This CDR3 region has 17 residues. Germline CDR1 MNHNY, CDR2 SVGAGI (reference sequence).